This T cell receptor beta chain was documented in a study of blood T cells in healthy people across ages. The use of a sample-barcoded 5' primer and a J-beta primer mix characterized a second PCR of about 7 to 12 cycles. A single record per CDR3 protein comes from TCRdb applying MiXCR to the 5' RACE reads. The top ten clones hold over 40% of a sample with around 400,000 distinct CDR3 sequences, about 52% of them seen once. V dropped 4 bases and J dropped 0 bases, with 16 bases sitting between them. Germline values: CDR1 SGDLS, CDR2 YYNGEE. The CDR3 consists of 16 residues. This sequence joins TRBV9 and TRBJ2-5; the D gene is possibly TRBD2 (7 bases). The receptor was derived from a man between 60 and 75 years old in good health. The material sequenced was blood. CDR3 in amino acids: CASSPWGGRNQETQYF. Here the CDR3 DNA reads TGTGCCAGCAGCCCCTGGGGGGGCAGGAACCAAGAGACCCAGTACTTC.